This T cell receptor (beta chain) came from a study of blood T cell repertoires in COVID-19. Across the whole study: Sites across the United States, Italy and Spain contributed samples from acute and convalescent COVID-19. In each case, the material was cDNA or gDNA derived from T cells, B-cell-depleted T cells, or PBMCs.

Generated by immunoSEQ multiplex PCR, the TCRdb table keeps only in-frame clones and is missing some. This table has about 200,000 clones, about 85% appearing once. Per germline, CDR1 MNHEY and CDR2 SVGAGI. The CDR3 spans 15 residues. The junction had 6 bases not matched to a gene; V was cut back by 3 bases and J by 5 bases. This sequence joins TRBV6-5 and TRBJ2-7, with 11 bases that match TRBD2. The sample comprised PBMCs or T cells enriched from blood (not recorded which). The TCR originated in a woman in her thirties who had recovered from COVID-19. CDR3 sequence reads: CASSYTSGRNDEQYF. The CDR3 DNA reads TGTGCCAGCAGTTATACTAGCGGGAGAAACGACGAGCAGTACTTC.